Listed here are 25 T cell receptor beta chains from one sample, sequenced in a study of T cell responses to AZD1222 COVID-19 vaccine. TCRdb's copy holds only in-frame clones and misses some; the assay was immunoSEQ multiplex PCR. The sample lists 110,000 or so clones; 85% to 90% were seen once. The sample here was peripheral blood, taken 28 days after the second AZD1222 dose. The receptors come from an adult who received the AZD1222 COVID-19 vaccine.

The CDR3 region is CASSLDRGAMNTEAFF. The CDR3 DNA reads as TGTGCCAGCAGCTTAGATAGGGGAGCCATGAACACTGAAGCTTTCTTT. The chain has TRBV7-8 and TRBJ1-1; D possibly corresponds to TRBD1 (5 bases). Trimming shortened V by 1 base and J by 0 bases, and 12 bases separated the two germline ends. The germline V gene has CDR1 SGHVS and CDR2 FQNEAQ. This CDR3 region has 16 residues.

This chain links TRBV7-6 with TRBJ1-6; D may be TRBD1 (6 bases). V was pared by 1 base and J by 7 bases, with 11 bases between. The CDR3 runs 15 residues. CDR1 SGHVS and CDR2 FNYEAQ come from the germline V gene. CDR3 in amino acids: CASSLEGQLNSPLHF. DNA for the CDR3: TGTGCCAGCAGCTTAGAAGGACAGCTCAATTCACCCCTCCACTTT.

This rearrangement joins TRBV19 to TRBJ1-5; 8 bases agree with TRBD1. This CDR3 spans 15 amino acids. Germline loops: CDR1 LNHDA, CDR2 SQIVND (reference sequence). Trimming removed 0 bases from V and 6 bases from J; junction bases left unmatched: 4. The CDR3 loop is CASSIEPGGIQPQHF. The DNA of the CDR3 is TGTGCCAGTAGTATAGAACCAGGGGGCATTCAGCCCCAGCATTTT.

Written as DNA, the CDR3 is TGTGCCAGCTCACCCATCTCTGGGGCCAACGTCCTGACTTTC. Translation: CASSPISGANVLTF. This rearrangement joins TRBV18 to TRBJ2-6; D remains unclear. Trimming pared 3 bases from V and 0 bases from J, leaving 3 bases between. Per germline, CDR1 KGHSH and CDR2 LQKENI. This CDR3 comprises 14 residues.

CDR3 DNA sequence: TGTGCCAGCACCAGGACTAGCGGAAGCACAGATACGCAGTATTTT. This translates into CASTRTSGSTDTQYF. The V call is TRBV25-1, the J call TRBJ2-3; 10 nucleotides agree with TRBD2. Trimming cost V 7 bases and J 0 bases; bases outside gene matches: 4. Germline V gene sequence: CDR1 MGHDK, CDR2 SYGVNS. The CDR3 contains 15 residues.

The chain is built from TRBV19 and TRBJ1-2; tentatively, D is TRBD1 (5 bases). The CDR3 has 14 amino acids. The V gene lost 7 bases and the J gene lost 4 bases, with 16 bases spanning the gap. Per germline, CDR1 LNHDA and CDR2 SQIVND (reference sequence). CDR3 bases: TGTGCCAGTAATATTGGGGACCGGTCCTATGGCTACACCTTC. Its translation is CASNIGDRSYGYTF.

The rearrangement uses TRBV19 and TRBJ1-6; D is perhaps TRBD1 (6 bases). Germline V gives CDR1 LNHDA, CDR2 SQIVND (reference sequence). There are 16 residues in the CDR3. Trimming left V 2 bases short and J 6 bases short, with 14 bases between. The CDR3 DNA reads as TGTGCCAGTAGTATACAAGGAGGGGGTGCTAATTCACCCCTCCACTTT. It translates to CASSIQGGGANSPLHF.

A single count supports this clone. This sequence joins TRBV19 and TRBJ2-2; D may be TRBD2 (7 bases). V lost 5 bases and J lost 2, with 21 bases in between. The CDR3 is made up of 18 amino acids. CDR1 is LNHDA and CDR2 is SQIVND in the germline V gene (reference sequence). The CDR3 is CASSPIGGADSNTGELFF. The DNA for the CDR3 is TGTGCCAGTAGTCCGATAGGGGGGGCGGACAGCAACACCGGGGAGCTGTTTTTT.

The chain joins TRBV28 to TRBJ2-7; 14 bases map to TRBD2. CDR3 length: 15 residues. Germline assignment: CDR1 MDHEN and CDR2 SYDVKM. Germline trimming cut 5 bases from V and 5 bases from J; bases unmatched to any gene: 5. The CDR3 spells CASSLPGLAGDEQYF. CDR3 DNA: TGTGCCAGCAGTCTACCGGGACTAGCGGGAGACGAGCAGTACTTC.

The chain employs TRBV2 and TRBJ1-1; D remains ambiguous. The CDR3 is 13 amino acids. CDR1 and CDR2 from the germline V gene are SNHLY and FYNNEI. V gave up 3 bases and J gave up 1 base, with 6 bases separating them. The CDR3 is CASSDRWNTEAFF. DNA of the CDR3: TGTGCCAGCAGTGACCGTTGGAACACTGAAGCTTTCTTT.

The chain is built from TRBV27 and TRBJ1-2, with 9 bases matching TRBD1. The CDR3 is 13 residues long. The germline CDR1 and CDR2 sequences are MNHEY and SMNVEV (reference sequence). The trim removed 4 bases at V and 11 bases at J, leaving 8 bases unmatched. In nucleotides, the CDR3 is TGTGCCAGCAGTTGGGGACAGGGTTCTGGTTACACCTTC. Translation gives CASSWGQGSGYTF.

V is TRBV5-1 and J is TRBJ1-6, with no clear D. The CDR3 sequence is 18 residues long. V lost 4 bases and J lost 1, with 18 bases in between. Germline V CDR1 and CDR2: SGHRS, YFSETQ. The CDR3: CASSLQSRPLSYNSPLHF. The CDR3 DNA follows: TGCGCCAGCAGCCTGCAGTCCAGGCCCCTTTCCTATAATTCACCCCTCCACTTT.

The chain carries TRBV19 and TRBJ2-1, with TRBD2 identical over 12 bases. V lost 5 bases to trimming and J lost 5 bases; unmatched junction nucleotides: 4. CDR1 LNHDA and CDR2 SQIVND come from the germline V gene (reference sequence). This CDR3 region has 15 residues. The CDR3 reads CASSGGTSGHNEQFF. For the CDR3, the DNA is TGTGCCAGTAGTGGCGGGACTAGCGGGCACAATGAGCAGTTCTTC.

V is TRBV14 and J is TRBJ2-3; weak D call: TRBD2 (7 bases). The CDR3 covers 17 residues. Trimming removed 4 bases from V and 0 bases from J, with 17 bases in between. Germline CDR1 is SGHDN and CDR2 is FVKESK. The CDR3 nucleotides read TGTGCCAGCAGCCCCTACACGGGGGGCGGGAGCACAGATACGCAGTATTTT. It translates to CASSPYTGGGSTDTQYF.

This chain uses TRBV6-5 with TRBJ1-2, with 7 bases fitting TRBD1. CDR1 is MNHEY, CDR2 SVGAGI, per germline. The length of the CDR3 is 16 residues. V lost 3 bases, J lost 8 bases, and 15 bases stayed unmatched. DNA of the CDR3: TGTGCCAGCAGTTATGTCGACAGGGCCCTCGGGAAAGGCTACACCTTC. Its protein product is CASSYVDRALGKGYTF.

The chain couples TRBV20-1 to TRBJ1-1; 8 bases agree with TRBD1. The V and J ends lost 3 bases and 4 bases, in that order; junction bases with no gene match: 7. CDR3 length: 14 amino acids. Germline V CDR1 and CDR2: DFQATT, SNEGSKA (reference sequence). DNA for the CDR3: TGCAGTGCTAGTGACCCAGGGGGCGTCACTGAAGCTTTCTTT. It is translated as CSASDPGGVTEAFF.

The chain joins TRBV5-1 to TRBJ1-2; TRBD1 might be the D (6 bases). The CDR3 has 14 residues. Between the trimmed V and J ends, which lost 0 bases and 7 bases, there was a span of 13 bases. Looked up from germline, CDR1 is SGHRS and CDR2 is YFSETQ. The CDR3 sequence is CASSLGGGAAGYTF. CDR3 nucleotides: TGCGCCAGCAGCTTGGGAGGGGGGGCGGCTGGCTACACCTTC. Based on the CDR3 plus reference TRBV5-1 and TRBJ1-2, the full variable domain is KAGVTQTPRYLIKTRGQQVTLSCSPISGHRSVSWYQQTPGQGLQFLFEYFSETQRNKGNFPGRFSGRQFSNSRSEMNVSTLELGDSALYLCASSLGGGAAGYTFGSGTRLTVV.

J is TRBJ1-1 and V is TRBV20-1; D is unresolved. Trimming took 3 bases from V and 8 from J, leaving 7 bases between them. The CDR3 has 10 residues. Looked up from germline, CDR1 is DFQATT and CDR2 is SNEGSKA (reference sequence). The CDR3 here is CSARAPEAFF. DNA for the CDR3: TGCAGTGCTAGGGCCCCAGAAGCTTTCTTT.

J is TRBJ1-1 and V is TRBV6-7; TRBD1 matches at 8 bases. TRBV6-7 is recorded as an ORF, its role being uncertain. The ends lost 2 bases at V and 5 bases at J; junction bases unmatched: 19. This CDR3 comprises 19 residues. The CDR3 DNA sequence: TGTGCCAGCAGTTACCCCCCCACCCTGGCAGGGGGCTTAGGGACTGAAGCTTTCTTT. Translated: CASSYPPTLAGGLGTEAFF.

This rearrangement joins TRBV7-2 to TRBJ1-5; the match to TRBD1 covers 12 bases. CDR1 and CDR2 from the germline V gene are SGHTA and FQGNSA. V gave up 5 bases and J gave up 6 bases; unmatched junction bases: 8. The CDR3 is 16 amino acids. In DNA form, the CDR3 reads TGTGCCAGCAGCCCAGGGACAGGGGGCGGTAGTCAGCCCCAGCATTTT. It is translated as CASSPGTGGGSQPQHF.

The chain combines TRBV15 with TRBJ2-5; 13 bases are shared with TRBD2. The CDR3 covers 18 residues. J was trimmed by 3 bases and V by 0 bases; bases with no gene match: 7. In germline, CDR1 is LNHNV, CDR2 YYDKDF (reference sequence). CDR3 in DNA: TGTGCCACCAGCAGAGACGCGGGGACTAGCGGGGACAAAGAGACCCAGTACTTC. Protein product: CATSRDAGTSGDKETQYF.

Written as DNA, the CDR3 is TGTGCCAGCAGTTTGGGGCTAGCGGGCCTAAGCACAGATACGCAGTATTTT. This gives the protein CASSLGLAGLSTDTQYF. This chain joins TRBV27 and TRBJ2-3; 8 nucleotides match TRBD2. Trimming cost V 3 bases and J 0 bases; bases outside gene matches: 8. Germline V gives CDR1 MNHEY, CDR2 SMNVEV (reference sequence). The CDR3 length is 17 residues.

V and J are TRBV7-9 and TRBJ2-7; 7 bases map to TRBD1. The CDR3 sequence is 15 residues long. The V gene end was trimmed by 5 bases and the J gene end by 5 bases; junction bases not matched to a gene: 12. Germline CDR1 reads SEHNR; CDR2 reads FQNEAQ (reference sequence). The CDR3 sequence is CASSQSTTGINEQYF. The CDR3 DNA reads TGTGCCAGCAGCCAGTCAACGACAGGGATCAACGAGCAGTACTTC.

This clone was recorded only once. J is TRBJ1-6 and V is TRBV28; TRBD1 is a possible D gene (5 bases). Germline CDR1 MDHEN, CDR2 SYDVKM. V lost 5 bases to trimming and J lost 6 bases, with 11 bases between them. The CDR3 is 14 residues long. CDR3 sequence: CASSLGTTNSPLHF. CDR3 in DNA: TGTGCCAGCAGTCTGGGGACCACTAATTCACCCCTCCACTTT. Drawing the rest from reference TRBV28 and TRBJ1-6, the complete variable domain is DVKVTQSSRYLVKRTGEKVFLECVQDMDHENMFWYRQDPGLGLRLIYFSYDVKMKEKGDIPEGYSVSREKKERFSLILESASTNQTSMYLCASSLGTTNSPLHFGNGTRLTVT.

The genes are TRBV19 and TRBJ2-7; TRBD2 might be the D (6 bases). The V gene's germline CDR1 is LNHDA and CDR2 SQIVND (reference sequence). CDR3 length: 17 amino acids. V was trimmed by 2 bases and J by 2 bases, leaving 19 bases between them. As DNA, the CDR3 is TGTGCCAGTAGTATATCCCCTAGCGCCCTCAGAGCCTACGAGCAGTACTTC. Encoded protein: CASSISPSALRAYEQYF.